The 10 T cell receptor beta chains reported below all come from one sample, sequenced in a study of CD8+CD57+ T cells in acquired aplastic anemia. Patients sequenced had flow cytometry evidence of CD8+CD57+ cell expansion. Investigators profiled TCR beta VDJ and CDR3 from genomic DNA template. One entry per CDR3 protein results from TCRdb running MiXCR on the reads. Of more than 150,000 distinct CDR3 sequences in the sample, approximately 50% were seen once. Sequencing was done on a sample of sorted CD4+, CD8+, or CD8+CD57+ T cells (not recorded which) from PBMCs. Receptors were obtained from a human donor with aplastic anemia.

The rearrangement uses TRBV24-1 and TRBJ1-2, with D perhaps TRBD1 (5 bases). The CDR3 runs to 12 residues. Trimming took off 7 bases at V and 6 bases at J, with 11 bases between the two ends. The germline V gene encodes CDR1 KGHDR and CDR2 SFDVKD. The CDR3: CATSAPGHGYTF. Here the CDR3 DNA reads TGTGCCACCAGCGCTCCAGGGCATGGCTACACCTTC.

This clonotype has only one observation. The rearrangement links TRBV12-3 or TRBV12-4 to TRBJ1-1, with 7 bases aligning to TRBD1. The CDR3 runs to 13 residues. The J segment lost 3 bases and the V segment lost 3 bases, leaving 1 base of the junction unmatched. The DNA for the CDR3 is TGTGCCAGCAGTTTGGGACAGTACACTGAAGCTTTCTTT. Amino acid sequence: CASSLGQYTEAFF.

In this sample, this clonotype turned up many times. The rearrangement links TRBV5-1 to TRBJ2-2; D is possibly TRBD1 (5 bases). V dropped 4 bases and J dropped 4 bases, with 14 bases sitting between them. The CDR3 totals 15 residues. The germline V gene encodes CDR1 SGHRS and CDR2 YFSETQ. CDR3 in amino acids: CASSTQVGGTGELFF. CDR3 nucleotides: TGCGCCAGCAGCACACAGGTCGGCGGCACCGGGGAGCTGTTTTTT.

The chain carries TRBV30 and TRBJ2-7, with TRBD2 as a possible D gene (6 bases). The CDR3 totals 12 residues. The germline CDR1 and CDR2 sequences are GTSNPN and SVGIG (reference sequence). V lost 8 bases and J 5 bases, leaving 16 bases between the germline ends. CDR3 residues: CAQGTGDNEQYF. CDR3 sequence (DNA): TGTGCCCAAGGTACGGGAGATAACGAGCAGTACTTC.

This clonotype has a single count. The chain is built from TRBV29-1 and TRBJ1-2; 7 bases line up with TRBD1. The CDR3 is made up of 12 amino acids. Germline CDR1 SQVTM, CDR2 ANQGSEA. Unmatched junction bases numbered 5, after V lost 6 bases and J lost 4 bases. CDR3 protein: CSVPGGIYGYTF. In DNA, the CDR3 is TGCAGCGTCCCAGGGGGGATCTATGGCTACACCTTC.

The sample holds many counts of this clonotype. The chain combines TRBV6-1 with TRBJ1-2; the match to TRBD1 covers 7 bases. The CDR3 is made up of 13 amino acids. After removal of 6 bases from V and 2 bases from J, the junction contained 3 bases not matched to a gene. The germline V gene encodes CDR1 MNHNS and CDR2 SASEGT. The CDR3 sequence is CASRFRGNYGYTF. The CDR3 nucleotides are TGTGCCAGCAGGTTCAGGGGGAACTATGGCTACACCTTC.

This rearrangement joins TRBV18 to TRBJ1-3; D unresolved. CDR1 KGHSH and CDR2 LQKENI come from the germline V gene. This CDR3 has 13 amino acids. V was pared by 4 bases and J by 4 bases, with 8 bases between. DNA for the CDR3: TGTGCCAGCTCACTAGACCAAGGAAACACCATATATTTT. This sequence encodes CASSLDQGNTIYF.

This sequence joins TRBV29-1 and TRBJ1-1; D remains ambiguous. Germline V CDR1 and CDR2: SQVTM, ANQGSEA. V was clipped by 7 bases and J by 7 bases, with 16 bases between them. The CDR3 consists of 12 residues. Written as DNA, the CDR3 is TGCAGCGGTGCCCGACCGGGGAATGAAGCTTTCTTT. It specifies CSGARPGNEAFF.

This clonotype showed up many times. The rearrangement joins TRBV20-1 to TRBJ2-7, with 7 bases fitting TRBD1. The V and J ends lost 2 bases and 1 base, in that order; junction bases with no gene match: 8. The CDR3 runs to 15 residues. CDR1 is DFQATT and CDR2 is SNEGSKA in the germline V gene (reference sequence). This chain's CDR3 is CSARPGQQISYEQYF. The CDR3, as DNA: TGCAGTGCTAGACCGGGACAGCAAATTTCCTACGAGCAGTACTTC.

The V gene is TRBV19, the J gene TRBJ1-1, with D uncertain. Germline V gene lookup returns CDR1 LNHDA and CDR2 SQIVND (reference sequence). The CDR3 length is 13 residues. The V end was cut by 11 bases, the J end by 1 base, with 14 bases between. The CDR3 loop is CAWSRDRNTEAFF. Written as DNA, the CDR3 is TGTGCCTGGAGTAGAGACCGGAACACTGAAGCTTTCTTT.